The rows below give T cell receptor beta chains drawn from one sample of a study of a mutant IDH1 vaccine in newly diagnosed glioma. The table came from immunoSEQ multiplex PCR; TCRdb's copy has only in-frame clones and leaves some out. The sample has 45,000 to 60,000 clones, 88% seen once; the top ten hold around 5.7%. Which antigens these TCRs recognize remains unknown. Specimen: PBMCs, collected from a glioma patient whose treatment included an IDH1 peptide vaccine. These receptors came from a woman aged 40 to 50 with glioma. CDR3s include the opening cysteine and the closing phenylalanine or tryptophan. Each record gives: J gene, V gene, D gene, clone size, CDR3 DNA, CDR3 protein. A D gene is named only where the DNA matches it firmly. Expanded clones are given a class, and other clones once, few, many or no size at all.

j_call: TRBJ2-3; v_call: TRBV4-1; d_call: TRBD2; clone_size: -; cdr3_nt: TGCGCCAGCAGCCAAGTGGTGGTACGGGAGGGTGTAGATACGCAGTATTTT; cdr3_aa: CASSQVVVREGVDTQYF
j_call: TRBJ2-7; v_call: TRBV6-5; d_call: -; clone_size: -; cdr3_nt: TGTGCCAGCAGTTACTCAAGGACCTACGAGCAGTACTTC; cdr3_aa: CASSYSRTYEQYF
j_call: TRBJ1-4; v_call: TRBV18; d_call: -; clone_size: -; cdr3_nt: TGTGCCAGCTCACCCGACGGTGAAAAACTGTTTTTT; cdr3_aa: CASSPDGEKLFF
j_call: TRBJ2-2; v_call: TRBV6-1; d_call: -; clone_size: -; cdr3_nt: TGTGCCAGCATGGTAAAGGGGCACACCGGGGAGCTGTTTTTT; cdr3_aa: CASMVKGHTGELFF
j_call: TRBJ2-5; v_call: TRBV18; d_call: -; clone_size: -; cdr3_nt: TGTGCCAGCTCACCAACCTTTCGGCCCTCGAGTCCGGAGACCCAGTACTTC; cdr3_aa: CASSPTFRPSSPETQYF
j_call: TRBJ1-2; v_call: TRBV19; d_call: TRBD1; clone_size: -; cdr3_nt: TGTGCCAGTAGTATACAGGCAGGGGGCCGGTATGGCTACACCTTC; cdr3_aa: CASSIQAGGRYGYTF
j_call: TRBJ2-3; v_call: TRBV6-5; d_call: TRBD1; clone_size: -; cdr3_nt: TGTGCCAGCAGTTACTCGGACAGGGGAACAGATACGCAGTATTTT; cdr3_aa: CASSYSDRGTDTQYF
j_call: TRBJ1-1; v_call: TRBV7-2; d_call: -; clone_size: -; cdr3_nt: TGTGCCAGCAGCTTAGAGGCTAGGTACACTGAAGCTTTCTTT; cdr3_aa: CASSLEARYTEAFF
j_call: TRBJ1-1; v_call: TRBV5-6; d_call: -; clone_size: -; cdr3_nt: TGTGCCAGCAGCTTTGGTTTGGCTGAAGCTTTCTTT; cdr3_aa: CASSFGLAEAFF
j_call: TRBJ2-3; v_call: TRBV4-2; d_call: TRBD2; clone_size: -; cdr3_nt: TGTGCCAGCAGACGACTAGCGGGGGGTACAACAGATACGCAGTATTTT; cdr3_aa: CASRRLAGGTTDTQYF
j_call: TRBJ2-4; v_call: TRBV19; d_call: -; clone_size: -; cdr3_nt: TGTGCCAGTACCAGGGGGGCTGAAAACATTCAGTACTTC; cdr3_aa: CASTRGAENIQYF
j_call: TRBJ1-2; v_call: TRBV6-1; d_call: -; clone_size: -; cdr3_nt: TGTGCCAGCAGTCTTGGGAGGGGGGACTATGGCTACACCTTC; cdr3_aa: CASSLGRGDYGYTF
j_call: TRBJ2-7; v_call: TRBV19; d_call: TRBD1; clone_size: -; cdr3_nt: TGTGCCAGTAGTATAGCGAAGGGGGCGGGCGAGCAGTACTTC; cdr3_aa: CASSIAKGAGEQYF
j_call: TRBJ2-7; v_call: TRBV18; d_call: -; clone_size: -; cdr3_nt: TGTGCCAGCTCCCTGGCTGGCGAGCAGTACTTC; cdr3_aa: CASSLAGEQYF
j_call: TRBJ2-4; v_call: TRBV27; d_call: TRBD1; clone_size: -; cdr3_nt: TGTGCCAGCAGTTCGATACAGGGGGTTGAGTCCAAAAACATTCAGTACTTC; cdr3_aa: CASSSIQGVESKNIQYF
j_call: TRBJ2-2; v_call: TRBV7-9; d_call: TRBD1; clone_size: -; cdr3_nt: TGTGCCAGCAGCGGGGGACAGGGATGGACCGGGGAGCTGTTTTTT; cdr3_aa: CASSGGQGWTGELFF
j_call: TRBJ1-5; v_call: TRBV7-2; d_call: TRBD1; clone_size: -; cdr3_nt: TGTGCCAGCAGGCTCGACAGGGGAGGCAATCAGCCCCAGCATTTT; cdr3_aa: CASRLDRGGNQPQHF
j_call: TRBJ2-1; v_call: TRBV19; d_call: -; clone_size: -; cdr3_nt: TGTGCCAGTAGTCCAGACCTGCTTGAGCAGTTCTTC; cdr3_aa: CASSPDLLEQFF
j_call: TRBJ2-7; v_call: TRBV2; d_call: TRBD1; clone_size: -; cdr3_nt: TGTGCCAGTCGAAGGGGACAGGGTAACTACGAGCAGTACTTC; cdr3_aa: CASRRGQGNYEQYF
j_call: TRBJ1-3; v_call: TRBV2; d_call: -; clone_size: -; cdr3_nt: TGTGCCAGCAGTGAAGCAGGACGGGCTGGAAACACCATATATTTT; cdr3_aa: CASSEAGRAGNTIYF
j_call: TRBJ2-7; v_call: TRBV11-2; d_call: TRBD2; clone_size: -; cdr3_nt: TGTGCCAGCGGAATGATGGGTGCGGGAGGATACGAGCAGTACTTC; cdr3_aa: CASGMMGAGGYEQYF
j_call: TRBJ2-7; v_call: TRBV4-3; d_call: -; clone_size: -; cdr3_nt: TGCGCCAGCAGCCAACGGACAGACTTCTACGAGCAGTACTTC; cdr3_aa: CASSQRTDFYEQYF
j_call: TRBJ2-7; v_call: TRBV19; d_call: -; clone_size: few; cdr3_nt: TGTGCCAGTAGTATTAAGTCAGGGGGGTCCTACGAGCAGTACTTC; cdr3_aa: CASSIKSGGSYEQYF
j_call: TRBJ2-5; v_call: TRBV19; d_call: -; clone_size: -; cdr3_nt: TGTGCCAGTTCCGTAGGGCCATCGACAGAGACCCAGTACTTC; cdr3_aa: CASSVGPSTETQYF
j_call: TRBJ2-5; v_call: TRBV7-2; d_call: TRBD2; clone_size: -; cdr3_nt: TGTGCCAGCAGCTTAGCGAGCGGCGGGGGCCAAGAGACCCAGTACTTC; cdr3_aa: CASSLASGGGQETQYF
j_call: TRBJ2-7; v_call: TRBV18; d_call: TRBD1; clone_size: -; cdr3_nt: TGTGCCAGCTCACCAGGGACAGAGTCCTACGAGCAGTACTTC; cdr3_aa: CASSPGTESYEQYF
j_call: TRBJ2-5; v_call: TRBV29-1; d_call: -; clone_size: -; cdr3_nt: TGCAGCGTTGATCTGTCCAGGGGGACCCAGTACTTC; cdr3_aa: CSVDLSRGTQYF
j_call: TRBJ1-2; v_call: TRBV6-5; d_call: -; clone_size: once; cdr3_nt: TGTGCCAGCAGTAATTCGGGACTCTATGGCTACACCTTC; cdr3_aa: CASSNSGLYGYTF
j_call: TRBJ1-4; v_call: TRBV5-1; d_call: -; clone_size: -; cdr3_nt: TGCGCCAGCAGCTTGGTGCCAGGGTTGTCCAATGAAAAACTGTTTTTT; cdr3_aa: CASSLVPGLSNEKLFF
j_call: TRBJ2-7; v_call: TRBV5-1; d_call: TRBD2; clone_size: -; cdr3_nt: TGCGCCAGCAGCTTGAGCCTAGCGGGGGGGGCTTCGCAGGGCGAGCAGTACTTC; cdr3_aa: CASSLSLAGGASQGEQYF
j_call: TRBJ1-2; v_call: TRBV6-6; d_call: -; clone_size: -; cdr3_nt: TGTGCCAGCAGTCCCGGTGGCAGGGACTATGGCTACACCTTC; cdr3_aa: CASSPGGRDYGYTF
j_call: TRBJ1-2; v_call: TRBV19; d_call: -; clone_size: -; cdr3_nt: TGTGCCACCGCCGATCGGGCCTATGGCTACACCTTC; cdr3_aa: CATADRAYGYTF
j_call: TRBJ2-2; v_call: TRBV2; d_call: -; clone_size: -; cdr3_nt: TGTGCCAGCAGTGCTTCGGCGAGTATTTCGGGAACCGGGGAGCTGTTTTTT; cdr3_aa: CASSASASISGTGELFF
j_call: TRBJ2-5; v_call: TRBV18; d_call: -; clone_size: -; cdr3_nt: TGTGCCAGCTCACCAGGATACAGCCAAGAGACCCAGTACTTC; cdr3_aa: CASSPGYSQETQYF
j_call: TRBJ2-7; v_call: TRBV18; d_call: TRBD2; clone_size: -; cdr3_nt: TGTGCCAGCTCACCTGGACTAGCGGGGGGGCCTGCCTGGGAGCAGTACTTC; cdr3_aa: CASSPGLAGGPAWEQYF
j_call: TRBJ2-1; v_call: TRBV7-3; d_call: -; clone_size: -; cdr3_nt: TGTGCCAGCAGCTTATGGGCAGGGAAGGGATATGATGAGCAGTTCTTC; cdr3_aa: CASSLWAGKGYDEQFF
j_call: TRBJ1-2; v_call: TRBV2; d_call: TRBD1; clone_size: once; cdr3_nt: TGTGCCAGCAGAACGGACAGGGCGGATGGCTACACCTTC; cdr3_aa: CASRTDRADGYTF
j_call: TRBJ1-1; v_call: TRBV6-6; d_call: -; clone_size: -; cdr3_nt: TGTGCCAGCATAGGGGGGGACACTGAAGCTTTCTTT; cdr3_aa: CASIGGDTEAFF
j_call: TRBJ1-5; v_call: TRBV7-8; d_call: -; clone_size: -; cdr3_nt: TGTGCCAGCAGCTTAGTAGATACTCAGCCCCAGCATTTT; cdr3_aa: CASSLVDTQPQHF
j_call: TRBJ2-3; v_call: TRBV29-1; d_call: -; clone_size: -; cdr3_nt: TGCAGCGTTGTGGGGGGAAGGGTAGGAGATACGCAGTATTTT; cdr3_aa: CSVVGGRVGDTQYF
j_call: TRBJ1-2; v_call: TRBV2; d_call: -; clone_size: -; cdr3_nt: TGTGCCAGCAGTGGTGACGGGCCCTATGGCTACACCTTC; cdr3_aa: CASSGDGPYGYTF
j_call: TRBJ2-3; v_call: TRBV9; d_call: TRBD2; clone_size: few; cdr3_nt: TGTGCCAGCAGCGTAGCAAGCGGGAGAGGGATGGATACGCAGTATTTT; cdr3_aa: CASSVASGRGMDTQYF
j_call: TRBJ2-3; v_call: TRBV10-1; d_call: -; clone_size: -; cdr3_nt: TGCGCCAGCACCGGGTCGGACCCCACAGATACGCAGTATTTT; cdr3_aa: CASTGSDPTDTQYF
j_call: TRBJ1-2; v_call: TRBV19; d_call: TRBD1; clone_size: -; cdr3_nt: TGTGCCAGTAGGGGGGACAGCTACTATGGCTACACCTTC; cdr3_aa: CASRGDSYYGYTF
j_call: TRBJ2-5; v_call: TRBV4-3; d_call: -; clone_size: -; cdr3_nt: TGCGCCAGCAGCCAAGTATCGCAGCGTCTGGAGACCCAGTACTTC; cdr3_aa: CASSQVSQRLETQYF
j_call: TRBJ2-3; v_call: TRBV7-2; d_call: TRBD1; clone_size: once; cdr3_nt: TGTGCCAGCAGTCGGGACAGGGGTACAGATACGCAGTATTTT; cdr3_aa: CASSRDRGTDTQYF
j_call: TRBJ2-5; v_call: TRBV14; d_call: -; clone_size: -; cdr3_nt: TGTGCCAGCACGGGCGGGAACCCACAAGAGACCCAGTACTTC; cdr3_aa: CASTGGNPQETQYF
j_call: TRBJ2-1; v_call: TRBV10-1; d_call: -; clone_size: -; cdr3_nt: TGCGCCAGCAGTGAGTCGGGTGGGAATGAGCAGTTCTTC; cdr3_aa: CASSESGGNEQFF
j_call: TRBJ2-1; v_call: TRBV11-2; d_call: -; clone_size: -; cdr3_nt: TGTGCCAGCAGCCCGACTAGAGCTGAGCAGTTCTTC; cdr3_aa: CASSPTRAEQFF
j_call: TRBJ2-1; v_call: TRBV14; d_call: -; clone_size: -; cdr3_nt: TGTGCCAGCAGCCAAGAAGGGGGGACCCGGTACAATGAGCAGTTCTTC; cdr3_aa: CASSQEGGTRYNEQFF
j_call: TRBJ2-3; v_call: TRBV11-3; d_call: TRBD1; clone_size: -; cdr3_nt: TGTGCCAGCAGCTTCTCCGGGACAGGGGGGGATACGCAGTATTTT; cdr3_aa: CASSFSGTGGDTQYF
j_call: TRBJ1-5; v_call: TRBV6-1; d_call: -; clone_size: -; cdr3_nt: TGTGCCAGCAGTGTCTCGGGGGGCCGTCAGCCCCAGCATTTT; cdr3_aa: CASSVSGGRQPQHF
j_call: TRBJ2-7; v_call: TRBV25-1; d_call: -; clone_size: -; cdr3_nt: TGTGCCAGCAGTGCCTCAACGGGACCCCCGAGCGAAGAGCAGTACTTC; cdr3_aa: CASSASTGPPSEEQYF
j_call: TRBJ2-1; v_call: TRBV7-2; d_call: -; clone_size: -; cdr3_nt: TGTGCCAGCAGTCCAGAGGGGGGGTTGGGTGAGCAGTTCTTC; cdr3_aa: CASSPEGGLGEQFF
j_call: TRBJ1-1; v_call: TRBV7-2; d_call: TRBD1; clone_size: -; cdr3_nt: TGTGCCAGCAGCTCCCCCTCCCGACAGGGGAACACTGAAGCTTTCTTT; cdr3_aa: CASSSPSRQGNTEAFF